Here is one T cell receptor (beta chain) with its context. What it recognizes is unknown. The data are from a study of identical twins. Study outcomes and limitations: Partly confounded zero-insertion analyses could result from invariant MAIT and iNKT cells. The study reached conclusions through statistical analysis that was cross-sectional, not following the same donors. Insertions were reduced in abundant cord blood beta clonotypes but not in memory repertoires.

CDR1 and CDR2 from the germline V gene are GTSNPN and SVGIG (reference sequence). This CDR3 is 14 amino acids long. V was cut by 5 bases and J by 4 bases, with 12 bases left in between. Unique molecular identifiers were present on the cDNA, which also gained a universal primer site by template switching. MiXCR was run by TCRdb on the 5' RACE reads, yielding one entry per CDR3 protein. This sample has 450,000 or so distinct CDR3 sequences, with roughly an eighth found just once. These records were also assigned to another study, of yellow fever vaccine responses in identical twins.

The J gene is TRBJ2-6, the V gene TRBV30; D remains ambiguous. This TCR was sampled from a young woman in good health. The sequencing sample was made of CD4+ T cells sorted from blood. CDR3 amino acids: CAWDPTPGANVLTF. DNA of the CDR3: TGTGCCTGGGACCCCACTCCGGGGGCCAACGTCCTGACTTTC.